This T cell receptor beta chain was recovered during a study of T cells in tumors after PD-1 blockade. General study results and limits: About 41% of tumor TCR clonotypes were also found in blood.

Tumor or blood genomic DNA was sequenced, with inputs of about 550 ng to 6,004 ng. The repertoire was sequenced with immunoSEQ multiplex PCR; TCRdb's copy has only in-frame clones and lacks some. The sample shows around 50,000 clones, 75% to 80% of them seen only once. Comments on this clone: The antigen is not known.

Germline CDR1 reads GTSNPN; CDR2 reads SVGIG (reference sequence). The CDR3 has 19 amino acids. The junction had 10 bases not matched to a gene; V was cut back by 4 bases and J by 1 base. The sequence came from a human donor with basal cell carcinoma. The chain uses TRBV30 and TRBJ2-2, with 15 positions matching TRBD2. This specimen was PBMCs, taken before anti-PD-1 treatment. This chain's CDR3 is CAWNRARTSGRENTGELFF. The CDR3 nucleotides read TGTGCCTGGAATAGGGCACGGACTAGCGGGAGGGAGAACACCGGGGAGCTGTTTTTT.